These 31 T cell receptor beta chains were sequenced from one sample in a study of shared clonotypes between healthy human individuals. Naive CD8 cells lacked CD45RO, underwent positive selection for CCR7 and left out terminally differentiated effector memory CD45RA+ cells. Profiled with immunoSEQ multiplex PCR; TCRdb holds only in-frame clones, not every one. The sample has around 1.9 million clones, just over 90% seen once. The source material was naive CD8+ T cells from PBMCs. Every receptor here comes from a man aged 18 to 29 in good health. Some clones in this sample may be carry-over from other donors' samples.

Concerning this clone: The sample carries other DNA sequences with the same CDR3. CDR3 protein: CASSLDGSSNQPQHF. The CDR3 region has the DNA TGTGCCAGCAGCTTAGATGGATCTAGCAATCAGCCCCAGCATTTT. The chain uses TRBV7-9 and TRBJ1-5; D not resolved. This CDR3 contains 15 residues. Trimming shortened V by 1 base and J by 0 bases, and 7 bases separated the two germline ends. Germline V CDR1 and CDR2: SEHNR, FQNEAQ (reference sequence).

Points on this clone: This sample also contains other DNA sequences that code for the same CDR3. V and J are TRBV28 and TRBJ1-1; D ambiguous. CDR3 length: 13 amino acids. The germline CDR1 and CDR2 sequences are MDHEN and SYDVKM. Trimming took off 2 bases at V and 2 bases at J, with 6 bases between the two ends. The CDR3 is CASSLLGNTEAFF. CDR3 DNA sequence: TGTGCCAGCAGTTTACTGGGTAACACTGAAGCTTTCTTT.

With regard to this clone: Other nucleotide sequences from this sample produce the same CDR3. V and J are TRBV9 and TRBJ2-1; D gene unclear. Germline CDR1 is SGDLS and CDR2 is YYNGEE. The V gene lost 4 bases and the J gene lost 6 bases, with 8 bases spanning the gap. This CDR3 has 12 residues. CDR3 DNA sequence: TGTGCCAGCAGCCCCCAAGGCAATGAGCAGTTCTTC. Its protein is CASSPQGNEQFF. The complete variable domain, with remaining parts taken from reference TRBV9 and TRBJ2-1, reads DSGVTQTPKHLITATGQRVTLRCSPRSGDLSVYWYQQSLDQGLQFLIQYYNGEERAKGNILERFSAQQFPDLHSELNLSSLELGDSALYFCASSPQGNEQFFGPGTRLTVL.

A note on this clone: This specimen includes other DNA sequences encoding the same CDR3. The J gene is TRBJ2-1, the V gene TRBV4-3; TRBD2 matches 7 bases. The CDR3 has 16 residues. With V trimmed by 0 bases and J by 0 bases, 2 bases remained unmatched. CDR1 LGHNA and CDR2 YSLEER come from the germline V gene. CDR3 DNA sequence: TGCGCCAGCAGCCAAGATCGCGGGAGCTCCTACAATGAGCAGTTCTTC. Encoded protein: CASSQDRGSSYNEQFF.

The CDR3 spells CASSPATASTDTQYF. The CDR3 region has the DNA TGTGCCAGCTCACCAGCGACAGCCAGCACAGATACGCAGTATTTT. V gene TRBV18 combines with J gene TRBJ2-3; tentative D call: TRBD1 (5 bases). CDR3 size: 15 residues. The ends were cut back, 2 bases at V and 0 bases at J, with 9 bases in the middle. Per the germline V gene, CDR1 is KGHSH and CDR2 is LQKENI. Based on the CDR3 plus reference TRBV18 and TRBJ2-3, the full variable domain is NAGVMQNPRHLVRRRGQEARLRCSPMKGHSHVYWYRQLPEEGLKFMVYLQKENIIDESGMPKERFSAEFPKEGPSILRIQQVVRGDSAAYFCASSPATASTDTQYFGPGTRLTVL.

Written as DNA, the CDR3 is TGTGCCAGCAGTCCTCGTGGAGCTGGCTCCTACAATGAGCAGTTCTTC. Translating it yields CASSPRGAGSYNEQFF. V is TRBV27 and J is TRBJ2-1, with unresolved D. Trimming stripped 5 bases from V and 0 bases from J, with 14 bases between. Germline V CDR1 and CDR2: MNHEY, SMNVEV (reference sequence). CDR3 length: 16 residues.

For this clone: This CDR3 is also generated by other DNA sequences in the sample. The chain uses TRBV27 and TRBJ2-7, with D possibly matching TRBD1 (6 bases). Trimming removed 5 bases at V and 4 bases at J, with 12 bases between. Germline V gives CDR1 MNHEY, CDR2 SMNVEV (reference sequence). CDR3 size: 13 residues. Written as DNA, the CDR3 is TGTGCCAGCAGTGCCGGGACAAATTACGAGCAGTACTTC. Translating it yields CASSAGTNYEQYF.

The chain combines TRBV5-6 with TRBJ2-5, with TRBD2 as a possible D gene (6 bases). The CDR3 totals 13 residues. The germline V gene has CDR1 SGHDT and CDR2 YYEEEE. V gave up 4 bases and J gave up 1 base, with 8 bases separating them. CDR3 DNA sequence: TGTGCCAGCAGCCTGGGACTCCAAGAGACCCAGTACTTC. Protein product: CASSLGLQETQYF.

This chain joins TRBV18 and TRBJ2-7; unclear D gene. The germline CDR1 and CDR2 sequences are KGHSH and LQKENI. Deletions cut 3 bases from V and 4 bases from J, with 7 bases between. The CDR3 has 12 residues. In DNA, the CDR3 is TGTGCCAGCTCACCGGTTCGGTACGAGCAGTACTTC. This encodes CASSPVRYEQYF.

The chain employs TRBV7-3 and TRBJ2-3; D could derive from TRBD1 or TRBD2 (6 bases each). Trimming pared 5 bases from V and 3 bases from J, leaving 18 bases between. CDR3 size: 16 residues. Germline CDR1 reads SGHTA; CDR2 reads FQGTGA. The CDR3 DNA is TGTGCCAGCAGCCAAATAGGGGGTAGCGGAACAGATACGCAGTATTTT. Translating gives CASSQIGGSGTDTQYF.

The chain is built from TRBV5-1 and TRBJ2-5, with 7 nucleotides matching TRBD1. V was clipped by 3 bases and J by 2 bases; unmatched bases: 10. The CDR3 spans 16 residues. Germline CDR1 and CDR2: SGHRS and YFSETQ. DNA of the CDR3: TGCGCCAGCAGCTCGAAAGGGGGCCATAAGCAAGAGACCCAGTACTTC. This codes for CASSSKGGHKQETQYF.

The CDR3 nucleotides are TGCGCCAGCAGCCAAGATATACGGCTAGCGGGAGCTTCTTACAATGAGCAGTTCTTC. This codes for CASSQDIRLAGASYNEQFF. V usage is TRBV4-3 and J usage is TRBJ2-1, with 10 bases fitting TRBD2. The CDR3 is 19 residues long. V lost 0 bases and J lost 4; bases outside the gene matches: 12. Per the germline V gene, CDR1 is LGHNA and CDR2 is YSLEER.

The CDR3 sequence is CASSLARRAAFF. CDR3 DNA: TGTGCCAGCAGCTTAGCGCGAAGGGCAGCTTTCTTT. The V call is TRBV7-2, the J call TRBJ1-1, with D hard to call. This CDR3 contains 12 residues. V lost 0 bases and J lost 10, with 9 bases in between. Germline values: CDR1 SGHTA, CDR2 FQGNSA. The whole variable domain, filled in from reference TRBV7-2 and TRBJ1-1, reads GAGVSQSPSNKVTEKGKDVELRCDPISGHTALYWYRQSLGQGLEFLIYFQGNSAPDKSGLPSDRFSAERTGGSVSTLTIQRTQQEDSAVYLCASSLARRAAFFGQGTRLTVV.

This clone was found a few times. The CDR3 loop reads CASAAGPTIYGYTF. The CDR3 bases are TGTGCTAGTGCAGCAGGACCGACTATCTATGGCTACACCTTC. V gene TRBV12-5 combines with J gene TRBJ1-2; no reliable D call. The ends were cut back, 7 bases at V and 4 bases at J, with 16 bases in the middle. The germline CDR1 and CDR2 sequences are LGHNT and FRNRAP. The CDR3 runs to 14 residues.

J is TRBJ2-1 and V is TRBV7-3; possible D gene TRBD2, 5 bases. Trimming removed 1 base at V and 8 bases at J, with 15 bases between. CDR1 is SGHTA, CDR2 FQGTGA, per germline. The CDR3 runs to 15 residues. The CDR3 DNA reads TGTGCCAGCAGCTTAATATTCGGGCTCGGGGATGAGCAGTTCTTC. The encoded protein is CASSLIFGLGDEQFF. Supplemented by reference TRBV7-3 and TRBJ2-1, the full variable domain reads GAGVSQTPSNKVTEKGKYVELRCDPISGHTALYWYRQSLGQGPEFLIYFQGTGAADDSGLPNDRFFAVRPEGSVSTLKIQRTERGDSAVYLCASSLIFGLGDEQFFGPGTRLTVL.

V and J are TRBV28 and TRBJ1-6; the match to TRBD1 covers 8 bases. Germline loops: CDR1 MDHEN, CDR2 SYDVKM. CDR3 length equals 15 residues. The J segment lost 5 bases and the V segment lost 6 bases, leaving 6 bases of the junction unmatched. The CDR3 region is CASRKRQGNNSPLHF. The CDR3 coding sequence is TGTGCCAGCAGGAAAAGACAGGGGAATAATTCACCCCTCCACTTT.

This clone was seen a single time. This chain links TRBV4-3 with TRBJ2-1; the D gene is possibly TRBD2 (6 bases). The CDR3 is made up of 16 amino acids. The V end lost 4 bases, the J end lost 0 bases, and 13 bases lay between the germline ends. Germline CDR1 and CDR2: LGHNA and YSLEER. This CDR3 is CASSLTVSGSYNEQFF. Here the CDR3 DNA reads TGCGCCAGCAGCCTAACCGTTAGCGGCTCCTACAATGAGCAGTTCTTC.

The chain carries TRBV9 and TRBJ2-5, with 7 bases lining up with TRBD1. Germline V gives CDR1 SGDLS, CDR2 YYNGEE. The CDR3 has 15 residues. The V gene end was trimmed by 4 bases and the J gene end by 5 bases; junction bases not matched to a gene: 11. CDR3 amino acids: CASSTRTGSIETQYF. CDR3 in DNA: TGTGCCAGCAGCACCCGGACAGGTTCGATTGAGACCCAGTACTTC.

Only one count was recorded for this clone. The chain employs TRBV6-1 and TRBJ1-5, with a possible D match to TRBD1 (6 bases). CDR3 length: 16 amino acids. V gave up 2 bases and J gave up 3 bases, with 14 bases separating them. The germline V gene encodes CDR1 MNHNS and CDR2 SASEGT. CDR3 region: CASSETRGAYNQPQHF. The CDR3 bases are TGTGCCAGCAGTGAAACGCGGGGGGCCTACAATCAGCCCCAGCATTTT.

The chain employs TRBV7-6 and TRBJ2-7; perhaps D is TRBD1 or TRBD2 (5 bases each). V gave up 2 bases and J gave up 1 base, with 9 bases separating them. The CDR3 length is 14 residues. Germline V CDR1 and CDR2: SGHVS, FNYEAQ. The CDR3 loop reads CASSLKGESYEQYF. In DNA, the CDR3 is TGTGCCAGCAGCTTAAAAGGGGAGTCCTACGAGCAGTACTTC.

The chain has TRBV11-2 and TRBJ1-1; the D gene is possibly TRBD1 (5 bases). CDR3 length: 15 residues. V lost 5 bases, J lost 0 bases, and 13 bases lay in between. Germline lookup yields CDR1 SGHAT and CDR2 FQNNGV. The CDR3 loop is CASSPAQVMNTEAFF. The CDR3, as DNA: TGTGCCAGCAGCCCCGCACAGGTCATGAACACTGAAGCTTTCTTT.

J is TRBJ2-3 and V is TRBV7-9; D might be TRBD1 or TRBD2, each matching 5 bases. This CDR3 region has 16 residues. V was shortened by 5 bases and J by 0 bases, with 15 bases between the two germline ends. Germline values: CDR1 SEHNR, CDR2 FQNEAQ (reference sequence). The CDR3, as DNA: TGTGCCAGCAGCACCGGGGACGGCCTTAGCACAGATACGCAGTATTTT. It is translated as CASSTGDGLSTDTQYF.

The chain couples TRBV5-1 to TRBJ2-7; the D gene is possibly TRBD1 (6 bases). The CDR3 has 15 residues. Germline loops: CDR1 SGHRS, CDR2 YFSETQ. Trimming shortened V by 3 bases and J by 0 bases, and 13 bases separated the two germline ends. The CDR3 reads CASSWGPGSSYEQYF. DNA of the CDR3: TGCGCCAGCAGCTGGGGGCCAGGGAGCTCCTACGAGCAGTACTTC.

To note about this clone: The sample contains more than one DNA sequence encoding this CDR3. The chain is built from TRBV9 and TRBJ2-1; the D gene is possibly TRBD1 (6 bases). V gave up 3 bases and J gave up 4 bases, with 11 bases separating them. Germline-derived CDR1 and CDR2 are SGDLS and YYNGEE. There are 14 residues in the CDR3. CDR3 in DNA: TGTGCCAGCAGCGCGGACAGCCCGTACAATGAGCAGTTCTTC. Translating it yields CASSADSPYNEQFF.

The chain links TRBV6-1 to TRBJ2-7; D gene ambiguous. This CDR3 has 13 residues. V lost 2 bases and J lost 2, with 7 bases in between. Looked up from germline, CDR1 is MNHNS and CDR2 is SASEGT. CDR3 in amino acids: CASSEWLAYEQYF. The CDR3 DNA reads as TGTGCCAGCAGTGAATGGCTAGCCTACGAGCAGTACTTC.

The chain recombines TRBV7-9 with TRBJ2-7; no clear D. This CDR3 is 15 amino acids long. Trimming removed 7 bases from V and 2 bases from J, with 18 bases in between. Per the germline V gene, CDR1 is SEHNR and CDR2 is FQNEAQ (reference sequence). CDR3 sequence: CASTDGPAPPYEQYF. Written as DNA, the CDR3 is TGTGCCAGCACCGACGGGCCCGCTCCCCCCTACGAGCAGTACTTC. Using reference TRBV7-9 and TRBJ2-7 for the parts outside the CDR3, the full variable domain is DTGVSQNPRHKITKRGQNVTFRCDPISEHNRLYWYRQTLGQGPEFLTYFQNEAQLEKSRLLSDRFSAERPKGSFSTLEIQRTEQGDSAMYLCASTDGPAPPYEQYFGPGTRLTVT.

The chain carries TRBV12-5 and TRBJ2-3, with 7 bases matching TRBD2. CDR1 LGHNT and CDR2 FRNRAP come from the germline V gene. Trimming removed 6 bases from V and 5 bases from J; junction bases left unmatched: 11. The CDR3 contains 15 residues. The CDR3 DNA reads as TGTGCTAGTGGACCCTGGGGGGGTACGCAAGATACGCAGTATTTT. Its translation: CASGPWGGTQDTQYF.

The chain recombines TRBV27 with TRBJ2-7; 7 positions match TRBD1. The germline V gene encodes CDR1 MNHEY and CDR2 SMNVEV (reference sequence). With V trimmed by 6 bases and J by 2 bases, 7 bases remained unmatched. The CDR3 length is 14 residues. The CDR3 DNA sequence: TGTGCCAGCAGCAAACAGGGGCCCCCCTACGAGCAGTACTTC. It codes for CASSKQGPPYEQYF.

Details on this clone: The sample carries other DNA sequences with the same CDR3. CDR3 sequence (DNA): TGTGCCAGTAGCCGTAGCGGGAGCTCCTACAATGAGCAGTTCTTC. This sequence encodes CASSRSGSSYNEQFF. V is TRBV19 and J is TRBJ2-1; 9 bases map to TRBD2. The CDR3 spans 15 residues. The V gene end was trimmed by 6 bases and the J gene end by 0 bases; junction bases not matched to a gene: 3. CDR1 and CDR2 from the germline V gene are LNHDA and SQIVND (reference sequence).

The chain combines TRBV6-1 with TRBJ2-6; D is ambiguous. V was cut by 0 bases and J by 0 bases, with 15 bases left in between. The CDR3 runs to 19 residues. In germline, CDR1 is MNHNS, CDR2 SASEGT. CDR3 in DNA: TGTGCCAGCAGTGAAGCGGTGAGAACTTTGCCCTCTGGGGCCAACGTCCTGACTTTC. It codes for CASSEAVRTLPSGANVLTF.

The chain couples TRBV10-3 to TRBJ1-2; 11 nucleotides agree with TRBD1. The germline gives CDR1 ENHRY, CDR2 SYGVKD. With 3 bases clipped from V and 6 bases from J, the junction kept 6 bases outside the gene matches. The length of the CDR3 is 15 residues. CDR3 in amino acids: CAISEGTGGTNGYTF. In nucleotides, the CDR3 is TGTGCCATCAGTGAAGGGACAGGGGGAACTAATGGCTACACCTTC.